The 6 T cell receptor beta chains below were found in one sample sequenced in a study of T cell responses to AZD1222 COVID-19 vaccine. Libraries were prepared by immunoSEQ multiplex PCR; TCRdb keeps only in-frame clonotypes and omits some of them. The repertoire consists of about 48,000 clones, with roughly 90% occurring once and the leading ten covering 5.3%. Sample: peripheral blood, taken 28 days after the second AZD1222 dose. All receptors come from an adult who received the AZD1222 COVID-19 vaccine.

The rearrangement uses TRBV18 and TRBJ1-5; D might be TRBD1 (5 bases). V was clipped by 4 bases and J by 3 bases, with 13 bases between them. Germline V gene lookup returns CDR1 KGHSH and CDR2 LQKENI. The CDR3 totals 15 residues. The DNA for the CDR3 is TGTGCCAGCTCACTAACTTCCGGGGCCAATCAGCCCCAGCATTTT. Translation: CASSLTSGANQPQHF.

This sequence joins TRBV6-1 and TRBJ2-7; 8 positions match TRBD2. Unmatched junction bases numbered 2, after V lost 2 bases and J lost 2 bases. CDR1 and CDR2 (germline): MNHNS, SASEGT. The CDR3 spans 14 residues. CDR3 DNA: TGTGCCAGCAGTGAAAGCGGGAGTGCCTACGAGCAGTACTTC. Its translation: CASSESGSAYEQYF.

The chain recombines TRBV18 with TRBJ2-1; 10 bases match TRBD2. The CDR3 covers 15 residues. Germline V gene data show CDR1 as KGHSH and CDR2 as LQKENI. The ends lost 3 bases at V and 5 bases at J; junction bases unmatched: 4. The CDR3 protein is CASSPPGLANNEQFF. The CDR3 nucleotides are TGTGCCAGCTCACCCCCGGGACTAGCGAACAATGAGCAGTTCTTC. The full variable domain, with the rest looked up from reference TRBV18 and TRBJ2-1, is NAGVMQNPRHLVRRRGQEARLRCSPMKGHSHVYWYRQLPEEGLKFMVYLQKENIIDESGMPKERFSAEFPKEGPSILRIQQVVRGDSAAYFCASSPPGLANNEQFFGPGTRLTVL.

The chain recombines TRBV7-2 with TRBJ2-3; possibly TRBD2 for D (5 bases). The CDR3 totals 13 residues. The germline V gene encodes CDR1 SGHTA and CDR2 FQGNSA. The ends were cut back, 6 bases at V and 5 bases at J, with 12 bases in the middle. The CDR3, as DNA: TGTGCCAGCAGTTATCTAGGGAGAGATACGCAGTATTTT. Translated: CASSYLGRDTQYF.

The V gene is TRBV5-4, the J gene TRBJ2-7; TRBD2 aligns across 13 bases. The CDR3 has 15 amino acids. With 3 bases clipped from V and 4 bases from J, the junction kept 4 bases outside the gene matches. Germline CDR1 is SGHNT and CDR2 is YYREEE (reference sequence). CDR3 amino acids: CASSSTSGGAYEQYF. The CDR3 nucleotides are TGTGCCAGCAGCTCTACTAGCGGGGGGGCTTACGAGCAGTACTTC. Full variable domain (rest looked up from reference TRBV5-4 and TRBJ2-7): ETGVTQSPTHLIKTRGQQVTLRCSSQSGHNTVSWYQQALGQGPQFIFQYYREEENGRGNFPPRFSGLQFPNYSSELNVNALELDDSALYLCASSSTSGGAYEQYFGPGTRLTVT.

In nucleotides, the CDR3 is TGCGCCAGCAGCCAAGCCGGCAGAGAAGGCTACACCTTC. Residues: CASSQAGREGYTF. The gene calls are TRBV4-1 and TRBJ1-2; D is ambiguous. Germline V gene data show CDR1 as MGHRA and CDR2 as YSYEKL. The CDR3 runs 13 residues. The V and J ends lost 1 base and 8 bases respectively, with 11 bases between them.